Presented here are 8 T cell receptor beta chains from one specimen sequenced in a study of beta chain features in type 1 diabetes. Reverse transcribing all isolated RNA meant expressed TCRB transcripts were sequenced. TCRdb's table, derived via immunoSEQ multiplex PCR, lists solely in-frame clones and lacks some. The sample has 35,000 to 50,000 clones; approximately 51% are singletons. The source material was stem cell memory CD4+ T cells from blood. The origin of the receptors is a woman aged 25 to 45 in good health.

This clone was observed a handful of times. CDR3: CASIQGRGSSYNEQFF. The DNA for the CDR3 is TGTGCCAGCATCCAGGGACGGGGGAGCTCCTACAATGAGCAGTTCTTC. The genes are TRBV6-9 and TRBJ2-1; D is perhaps TRBD2 (6 bases). Trimming took off 7 bases at V and 0 bases at J, with 16 bases between the two ends. The CDR3 loop spans 16 amino acids. Germline V CDR1 and CDR2: MNHGY, SVAAGI.

This chain connects TRBV2 to TRBJ2-7; TRBD1 matches at 7 bases. From germline, CDR1 is SNHLY and CDR2 FYNNEI. CDR3 length: 14 residues. J gave up 4 bases and V 6 bases, and 9 bases lay outside the gene matches. CDR3 in DNA: TGTGCCAGCAGGGCAACCGGGACAGCATACGAGCAGTACTTC. Its protein product is CASRATGTAYEQYF.

The chain has TRBV6-5 and TRBJ2-7; D might be TRBD2 (7 bases). The CDR3 runs to 14 residues. Per the germline V gene, CDR1 is MNHEY and CDR2 is SVGAGI. Trimming removed 2 bases from V and 3 bases from J, with 11 bases in between. As DNA, the CDR3 is TGTGCCAGCAGTTACCGGGGAGGGGGCTACGAGCAGTACTTC. Protein sequence: CASSYRGGGYEQYF.

This clone was seen more than once but under ten times. V usage is TRBV29-1 and J usage is TRBJ2-7, with 14 bases aligning to TRBD2. V dropped 6 bases and J dropped 6; count of bases not matched to a gene: 7. The V gene's germline CDR1 is SQVTM and CDR2 ANQGSEA. The CDR3 extends over 14 amino acids. The CDR3 here is CSVATSGRGSEQYF. CDR3 bases: TGCAGCGTCGCGACTAGCGGGAGGGGAAGCGAGCAGTACTTC.

As for this clone: This sample includes further DNA sequences coding for the same CDR3. The V gene is TRBV14, the J gene TRBJ2-3; D might be TRBD2 (6 bases). There are 15 residues in the CDR3. V lost 1 base and J 4 bases, leaving 12 bases between the germline ends. Germline CDR1 reads SGHDN; CDR2 reads FVKESK. CDR3 nucleotide sequence: TGTGCCAGCAGCCAAGTAGGAGGGAGTGCAGATACGCAGTATTTT. It is translated as CASSQVGGSADTQYF.

This clone was seen a handful of times. The DNA for the CDR3 is TGTGCCAGCAGCCTACGGCGGGGGAGGTCTGGGGCCAACGTCCTGACTTTC. Its protein product is CASSLRRGRSGANVLTF. V and J are TRBV7-9 and TRBJ2-6, with 7 bases identical to TRBD2. This CDR3 is 17 amino acids long. CDR1 is SEHNR and CDR2 is FQNEAQ in the germline V gene (reference sequence). Trimming removed 5 bases from V and 1 base from J; junction bases left unmatched: 8. Full variable domain (outside the CDR3, taken from reference TRBV7-9 and TRBJ2-6): DTGVSQNPRHKITKRGQNVTFRCDPISEHNRLYWYRQTLGQGPEFLTYFQNEAQLEKSRLLSDRFSAERPKGSFSTLEIQRTEQGDSAMYLCASSLRRGRSGANVLTFGAGSRLTVL.

V is TRBV30 and J is TRBJ2-4, with 7 bases matching TRBD1. V lost 5 bases and J lost 8; bases outside the gene matches: 3. CDR1 GTSNPN and CDR2 SVGIG come from the germline V gene (reference sequence). The CDR3 extends over 11 amino acids. In DNA, the CDR3 is TGTGCCTGGTCCCAGGGGGACATTCAGTACTTC. Its translation is CAWSQGDIQYF.

The chain is built from TRBV19 and TRBJ2-1; 9 nucleotides align to TRBD2. The CDR3 sequence is 14 residues long. V lost 5 bases to trimming and J lost 5 bases; unmatched junction nucleotides: 4. The germline gives CDR1 LNHDA, CDR2 SQIVND (reference sequence). The CDR3 loop reads CASSLAGLNNEQFF. CDR3 bases: TGTGCCAGTAGTCTAGCGGGACTCAACAATGAGCAGTTCTTC.